These 22 T cell receptor beta chains share one sample of origin, sequenced in a study of T-cell memory formation after mild COVID-19. TCRdb called the 5' RACE reads again in MiXCR, with one record for every CDR3 protein. There are hundreds of thousands of distinct CDR3 sequences in the sample; less than 25% occur only once, and about 8.7% lies in the top ten. Sequencing input: PBMCs or a T cell subset sorted from them (not recorded which). These receptors came from an adult woman who had mild COVID-19 (a few samples of this study predate the infection). Cell type and time point are not known.

The J gene is TRBJ1-5, the V gene TRBV19; D perhaps matches TRBD1 (5 bases). Germline V gene lookup returns CDR1 LNHDA and CDR2 SQIVND (reference sequence). CDR3 length equals 14 residues. Trimming took off 5 bases at V and 0 bases at J, with 8 bases between the two ends. The CDR3 loop is CASSWGYSNQPQHF. CDR3 DNA: TGTGCCAGTAGTTGGGGGTATAGCAATCAGCCCCAGCATTTT.

This clonotype was detected a few times. The chain uses TRBV9 and TRBJ2-1; 8 positions match TRBD2. The germline CDR1 and CDR2 sequences are SGDLS and YYNGEE. The trim removed 0 bases at V and 7 bases at J, leaving 6 bases unmatched. CDR3 size: 15 residues. The CDR3 DNA follows: TGTGCCAGCAGCGTAGTTGGTAGCGGGATGAATGAGCAGTTCTTC. Its translation: CASSVVGSGMNEQFF.

The chain combines TRBV4-1 with TRBJ1-2, with TRBD1 as a possible D gene (5 bases). This CDR3 is 16 amino acids long. V was trimmed by 0 bases and J by 4 bases, leaving 15 bases between them. Germline lookup yields CDR1 MGHRA and CDR2 YSYEKL. The CDR3: CASSQDPARGGYGYTF. The CDR3 coding sequence is TGCGCCAGCAGCCAAGATCCCGCCCGGGGGGGCTATGGCTACACCTTC.

This clonotype was observed at least ten times. V and J are TRBV6-5 and TRBJ2-7, with 12 bases that match TRBD2. From germline, CDR1 is MNHEY and CDR2 SVGAGI. V gave up 5 bases and J gave up 5 bases; unmatched junction bases: 13. CDR3 length: 17 amino acids. Here the CDR3 DNA reads TGTGCCAGCAGTGACCGACACCCTAGACTAGCGGGAGACGAGCAGTACTTC. This sequence encodes CASSDRHPRLAGDEQYF.

This chain uses TRBV7-6 with TRBJ2-1; TRBD2 agrees at 9 bases. Germline CDR1 SGHVS, CDR2 FNYEAQ. The CDR3 has 16 residues. The junction had 9 bases not matched to a gene; V was cut back by 4 bases and J by 5 bases. The CDR3: CASSSTFQRGDNEQFF. CDR3 DNA sequence: TGTGCCAGCAGCTCAACCTTTCAGCGGGGGGACAATGAGCAGTTCTTC.

This clonotype was counted between two and nine times. The chain carries TRBV7-2 and TRBJ1-2; 7 bases agree with TRBD1. The CDR3 sequence is 16 residues long. Germline CDR1 reads SGHTA; CDR2 reads FQGNSA. J gave up 1 base and V 5 bases, and 10 bases lay outside the gene matches. The CDR3 nucleotides read TGTGCCAGCAGCCCAAGCCTCGGACAGGATAACTATGGCTACACCTTC. Amino acid sequence: CASSPSLGQDNYGYTF.

The rearrangement uses TRBV12-3 or TRBV12-4 and TRBJ1-1; D remains unclear. This CDR3 has 13 residues. V lost 5 bases to trimming and J lost 5 bases, with 12 bases between them. CDR3 protein: CASSPRQRTEAFF. The CDR3 DNA reads as TGTGCCAGCAGTCCACGGCAGAGGACTGAAGCTTTCTTT.

This clonotype came up a few times. The J gene is TRBJ2-5, the V gene TRBV2, with a possible D match to TRBD1 (5 bases). Germline values: CDR1 SNHLY, CDR2 FYNNEI. This CDR3 spans 16 amino acids. The ends were cut back, 2 bases at V and 0 bases at J, with 13 bases in the middle. The CDR3 DNA is TGTGCCAGCAGTGAACGTGGACAACAGTACCAAGAGACCCAGTACTTC. It translates to CASSERGQQYQETQYF.

This clonotype came up a few times. The J gene is TRBJ2-7, the V gene TRBV5-1; D not certain. V lost 4 bases, J lost 3 bases, and 5 bases lay in between. The CDR3 is made up of 11 amino acids. Germline V gene sequence: CDR1 SGHRS, CDR2 YFSETQ. The CDR3 spells CASSKDYEQYF. The CDR3 DNA is TGCGCCAGCAGCAAAGACTACGAGCAGTACTTC.

The table lists this clonotype with a few counts. The chain uses TRBV6-2 or TRBV6-3 and TRBJ1-2; 7 bases match TRBD1. CDR3 length equals 12 residues. Trimming at V came to 2 bases and at J to 7 bases, leaving 1 base not matched to a gene. Germline-derived CDR1 and CDR2 are MNHEY and SVGEGT. CDR3 coding DNA: TGTGCCAGCAGTTACAGACAGGGTGGCTACACCTTC. Translated: CASSYRQGGYTF.

The CDR3 spells CASSFPGTGAHEQYF. The CDR3 DNA is TGTGCCAGCAGTTTCCCCGGGACAGGGGCCCACGAGCAGTACTTC. This chain uses TRBV7-9 with TRBJ2-7; 10 bases map to TRBD1. The CDR3 extends over 15 amino acids. Trimming removed 6 bases from V and 5 bases from J; junction bases left unmatched: 10. Germline V gives CDR1 SEHNR, CDR2 FQNEAQ (reference sequence).

This clonotype was counted a few times. This chain links TRBV7-2 with TRBJ2-2; D not certain. The germline V gene has CDR1 SGHTA and CDR2 FQGNSA. V lost 7 bases, J lost 4 bases, and 19 bases lay in between. The CDR3 runs 16 residues. In nucleotides, the CDR3 is TGTGCCAGCACCCTAGTCTCGGTAACGGGCACCGGGGAGCTGTTTTTT. Protein product: CASTLVSVTGTGELFF.

The rearrangement links TRBV11-1 to TRBJ1-2, with 10 bases lining up with TRBD1. The CDR3 is 13 amino acids. Germline V gene lookup returns CDR1 SGHAT and CDR2 FQDESV (reference sequence). Germline trimming cut 4 bases from V and 6 bases from J; bases unmatched to any gene: 2. The CDR3 reads CASSYGTGDGYTF. The CDR3 coding sequence is TGTGCCAGCAGCTACGGGACAGGGGATGGCTACACCTTC.

The chain combines TRBV13 with TRBJ2-3, with D possibly being TRBD1 (7 bases). The germline V and J ends were trimmed by 8 bases and 0 bases, with 21 bases remaining between them. Germline CDR1 and CDR2: PRHDT and FYEKMQ (reference sequence). The CDR3 has 17 residues. The CDR3 protein is CASGQEVWAGSTDTQYF. In nucleotides, the CDR3 is TGTGCCAGCGGACAGGAGGTTTGGGCGGGGAGCACAGATACGCAGTATTTT.

V is TRBV9 and J is TRBJ1-1, with D perhaps TRBD1 (6 bases). Germline V gene data show CDR1 as SGDLS and CDR2 as YYNGEE. The V end was cut by 0 bases, the J end by 6 bases, with 12 bases between. This CDR3 region has 14 residues. CDR3 nucleotide sequence: TGTGCCAGCAGCGTAGATTGGGGGCCGGCTGAAGCTTTCTTT. As protein: CASSVDWGPAEAFF. Together with reference TRBV9 and TRBJ1-1, the CDR3 gives the full variable domain: DSGVTQTPKHLITATGQRVTLRCSPRSGDLSVYWYQQSLDQGLQFLIQYYNGEERAKGNILERFSAQQFPDLHSELNLSSLELGDSALYFCASSVDWGPAEAFFGQGTRLTVV.

This chain joins TRBV11-1 and TRBJ2-5; TRBD2 aligns across 13 bases. Germline-derived CDR1 and CDR2 are SGHAT and FQDESV (reference sequence). V lost 6 bases and J lost 2; bases outside the gene matches: 12. The CDR3 contains 18 residues. CDR3 sequence (DNA): TGTGCCAGCAGGTCCGGGACTAGCGGGGCCCTCGTACAAGAGACCCAGTACTTC. Its translation: CASRSGTSGALVQETQYF.

This chain connects TRBV20-1 to TRBJ2-7, with 13 bases lining up with TRBD2. The germline gives CDR1 DFQATT, CDR2 SNEGSKA (reference sequence). CDR3 length equals 16 residues. Germline trimming cut 1 base from V and 6 bases from J; bases unmatched to any gene: 9. Written as DNA, the CDR3 is TGCAGTGCTAGAGGAGGGACTAGCGGGATAGTCCGCGAGCAGTACTTC. It specifies CSARGGTSGIVREQYF.

This clonotype was observed a handful of times. The V gene is TRBV24-1, the J gene TRBJ2-3, with D possibly being TRBD2 (5 bases). Looked up from germline, CDR1 is KGHDR and CDR2 is SFDVKD. CDR3 length: 12 residues. Trimming pared 3 bases from V and 12 bases from J, leaving 12 bases between. CDR3 loop: CATSDKRKPQYF. DNA for the CDR3: TGTGCCACCAGTGATAAGCGGAAGCCCCAGTATTTT.

The J gene is TRBJ2-5, the V gene TRBV7-7; TRBD1 or TRBD2 may be the D gene (7 bases each). V lost 5 bases, J lost 5 bases, and 15 bases lay in between. The CDR3 runs 14 residues. From germline, CDR1 is SSHAT and CDR2 FNYEAQ (reference sequence). The CDR3 DNA is TGTGCCAGCAGCAGATACAGGGGAGGGGAGACCCAGTACTTC. Amino acids: CASSRYRGGETQYF.

This clonotype was found a few times. The V call is TRBV20-1, the J call TRBJ1-1, with D unresolved. The CDR3 spans 15 residues. Germline CDR1 reads DFQATT; CDR2 reads SNEGSKA (reference sequence). V lost 1 base and J 5 bases, leaving 17 bases between the germline ends. The CDR3 DNA follows: TGCAGTGCTAGAGTTTTTAAGGAGGGCCCAACTGAAGCTTTCTTT. The encoded protein is CSARVFKEGPTEAFF.

This clonotype was seen more than once but under ten times. The V gene is TRBV7-3, the J gene TRBJ2-3; D not certain. V was trimmed by 4 bases and J by 3 bases, leaving 14 bases between them. Germline V gene lookup returns CDR1 SGHTA and CDR2 FQGTGA. This CDR3 spans 15 amino acids. CDR3 amino acids: CASSSLRMRTDTQYF. CDR3 nucleotide sequence: TGTGCCAGCAGCTCACTCCGGATGAGGACAGATACGCAGTATTTT.

The V and J genes are TRBV30 and TRBJ2-1; D gene unclear. Germline V gives CDR1 GTSNPN, CDR2 SVGIG (reference sequence). This CDR3 is built from 12 residues. The V end was cut by 4 bases, the J end by 3 bases, with 7 bases between. The CDR3 region has the DNA TGTGCCTGGACTGACGGCTACAATGAGCAGTTCTTC. Translating gives CAWTDGYNEQFF.